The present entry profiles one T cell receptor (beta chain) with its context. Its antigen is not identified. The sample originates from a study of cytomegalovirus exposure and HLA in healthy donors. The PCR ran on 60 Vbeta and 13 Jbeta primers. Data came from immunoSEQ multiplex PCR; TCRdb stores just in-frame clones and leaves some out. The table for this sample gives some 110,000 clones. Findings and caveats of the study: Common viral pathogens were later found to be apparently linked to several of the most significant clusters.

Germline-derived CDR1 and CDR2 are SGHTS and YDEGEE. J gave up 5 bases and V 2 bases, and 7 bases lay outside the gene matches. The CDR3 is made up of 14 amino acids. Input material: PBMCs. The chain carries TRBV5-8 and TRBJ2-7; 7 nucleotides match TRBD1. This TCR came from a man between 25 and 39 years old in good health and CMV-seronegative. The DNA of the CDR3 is TGTGCCAGCAGCTTAACAGGGGTGAGCGACGAGCAGTACTTC. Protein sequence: CASSLTGVSDEQYF.